The clone carrying this TCR beta chain is medium-sized by share. The data originate from a study of CD8 T cells in Susac syndrome. Sequencing of TCR beta was undertaken in CD8+ and CD4+ T cells derived from blood. CD8+ and CD4+ T cells were negatively isolated; TEMRA cells were FACS-enriched. The CDR3 contains 16 residues. Trimming removed 6 bases from V and 3 bases from J; junction bases left unmatched: 10. Reverse transcription used about 0.45 to 1 ug RNA and random hexamers. Multiplex PCR with immunoSEQ amplified the TCR beta CDR3 across 54 Vbeta and 13 Jbeta. TCRdb re-derived calls from the immunoSEQ multiplex PCR reads in MiXCR, one entry per CDR3 protein. The sample holds around 130,000 distinct CDR3 sequences, around 91% seen once.

The chain recombines TRBV12-3 or TRBV12-4 with TRBJ2-2, with 7 bases matching TRBD1. The sequencing input was CD8+ T cells from PBMCs. The origin of this receptor is a human donor with multiple sclerosis. CDR3 DNA sequence: TGTGCCAGCAGCCCAATCACAGGGGTGGACACCGGGGAGCTGTTTTTT. It translates to CASSPITGVDTGELFF.